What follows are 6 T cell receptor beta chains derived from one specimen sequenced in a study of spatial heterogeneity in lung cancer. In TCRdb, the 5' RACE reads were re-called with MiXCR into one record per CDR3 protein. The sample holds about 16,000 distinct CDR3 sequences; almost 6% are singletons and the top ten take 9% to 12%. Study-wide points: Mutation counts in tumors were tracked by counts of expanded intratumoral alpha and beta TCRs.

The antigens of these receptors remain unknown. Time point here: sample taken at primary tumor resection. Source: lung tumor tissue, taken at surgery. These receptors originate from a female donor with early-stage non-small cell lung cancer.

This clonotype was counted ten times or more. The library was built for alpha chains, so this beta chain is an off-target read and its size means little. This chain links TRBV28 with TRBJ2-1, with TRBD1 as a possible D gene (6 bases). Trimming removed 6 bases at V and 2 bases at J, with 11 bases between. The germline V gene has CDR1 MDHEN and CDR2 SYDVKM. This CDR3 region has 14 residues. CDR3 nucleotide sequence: TGTGCCAGCAGCGCCGGGACAACCTACAATGAGCAGTTCTTC. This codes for CASSAGTTYNEQFF.

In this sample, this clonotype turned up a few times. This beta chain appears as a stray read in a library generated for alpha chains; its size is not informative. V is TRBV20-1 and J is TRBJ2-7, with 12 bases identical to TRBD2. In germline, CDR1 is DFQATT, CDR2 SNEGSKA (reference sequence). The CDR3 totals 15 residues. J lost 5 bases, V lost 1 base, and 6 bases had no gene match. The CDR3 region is CSARAVTSGSHEQYF. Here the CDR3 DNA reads TGCAGTGCTAGAGCAGTGACTAGCGGGAGTCACGAGCAGTACTTC.

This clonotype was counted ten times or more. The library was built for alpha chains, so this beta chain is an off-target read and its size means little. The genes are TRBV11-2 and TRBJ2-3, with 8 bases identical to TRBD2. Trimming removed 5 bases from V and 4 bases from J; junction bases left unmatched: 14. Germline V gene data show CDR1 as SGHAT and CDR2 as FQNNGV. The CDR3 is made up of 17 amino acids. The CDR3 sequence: CASSPRDGTRASDTQYF. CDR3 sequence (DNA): TGTGCCAGCAGCCCACGGGACGGGACTAGGGCGTCAGATACGCAGTATTTT.

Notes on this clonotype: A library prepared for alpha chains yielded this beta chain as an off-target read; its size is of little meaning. CDR3 coding DNA: TGCGCCAGCAGCTCCGGGACGGGAGCTAACTATGGCTACACCTTC. This gives the protein CASSSGTGANYGYTF. This chain connects TRBV5-1 to TRBJ1-2; D is possibly TRBD1 (5 bases). V lost 3 bases to trimming and J lost 0 bases, with 12 bases between them. The CDR3 loop spans 15 amino acids. CDR1 is SGHRS, CDR2 YFSETQ, per germline.

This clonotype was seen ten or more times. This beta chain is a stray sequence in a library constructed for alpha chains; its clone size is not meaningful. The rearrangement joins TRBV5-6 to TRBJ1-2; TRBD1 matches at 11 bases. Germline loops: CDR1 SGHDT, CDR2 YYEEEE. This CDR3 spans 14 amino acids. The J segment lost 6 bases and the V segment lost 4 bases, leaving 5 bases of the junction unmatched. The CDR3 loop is CASSPWTGGHGYTF. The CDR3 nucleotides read TGTGCCAGCAGCCCATGGACAGGGGGCCATGGCTACACCTTC.

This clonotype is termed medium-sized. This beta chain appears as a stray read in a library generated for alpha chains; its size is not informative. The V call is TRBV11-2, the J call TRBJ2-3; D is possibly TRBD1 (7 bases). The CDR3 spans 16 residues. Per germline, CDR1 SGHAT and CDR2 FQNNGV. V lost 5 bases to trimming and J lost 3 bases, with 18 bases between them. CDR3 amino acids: CASSKPGGFGTDTQYF. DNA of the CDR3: TGTGCCAGCAGCAAACCAGGGGGGTTTGGTACAGATACGCAGTATTTT.